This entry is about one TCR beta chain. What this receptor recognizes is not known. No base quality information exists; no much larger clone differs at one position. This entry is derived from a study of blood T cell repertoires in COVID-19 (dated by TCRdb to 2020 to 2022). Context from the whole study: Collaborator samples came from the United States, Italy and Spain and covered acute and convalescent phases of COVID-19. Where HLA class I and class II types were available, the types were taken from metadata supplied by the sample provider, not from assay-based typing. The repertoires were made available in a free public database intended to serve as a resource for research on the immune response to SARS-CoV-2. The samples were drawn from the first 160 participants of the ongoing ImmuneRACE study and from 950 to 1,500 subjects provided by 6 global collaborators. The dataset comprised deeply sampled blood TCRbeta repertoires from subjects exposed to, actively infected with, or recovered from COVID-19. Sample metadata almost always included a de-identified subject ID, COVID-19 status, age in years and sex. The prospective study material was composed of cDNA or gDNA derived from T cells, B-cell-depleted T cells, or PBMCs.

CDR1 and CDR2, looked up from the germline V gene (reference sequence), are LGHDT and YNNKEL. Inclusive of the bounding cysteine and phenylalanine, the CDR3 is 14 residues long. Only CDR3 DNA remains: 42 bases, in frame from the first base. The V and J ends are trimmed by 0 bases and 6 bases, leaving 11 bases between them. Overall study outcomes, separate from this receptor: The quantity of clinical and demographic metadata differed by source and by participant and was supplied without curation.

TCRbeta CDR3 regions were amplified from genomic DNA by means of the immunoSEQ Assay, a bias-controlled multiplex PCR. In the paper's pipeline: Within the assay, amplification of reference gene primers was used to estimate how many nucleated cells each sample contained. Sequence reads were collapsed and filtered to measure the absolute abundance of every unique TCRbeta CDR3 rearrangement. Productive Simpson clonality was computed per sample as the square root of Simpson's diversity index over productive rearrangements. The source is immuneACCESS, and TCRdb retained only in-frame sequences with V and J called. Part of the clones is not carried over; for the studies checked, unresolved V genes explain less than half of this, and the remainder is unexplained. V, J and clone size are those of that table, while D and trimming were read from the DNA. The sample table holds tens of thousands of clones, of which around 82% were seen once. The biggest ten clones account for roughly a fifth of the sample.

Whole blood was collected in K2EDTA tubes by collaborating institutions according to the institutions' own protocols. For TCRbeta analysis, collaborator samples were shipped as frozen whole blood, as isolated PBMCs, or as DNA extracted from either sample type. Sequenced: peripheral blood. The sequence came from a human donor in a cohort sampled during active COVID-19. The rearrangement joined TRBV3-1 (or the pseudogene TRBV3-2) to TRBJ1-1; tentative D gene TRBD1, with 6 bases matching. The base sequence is TGTGCCAGCAGCCAAGAGTGGGGGCGAGCTGAAGCTTTCTTT. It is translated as CASSQEWGRAEAFF.